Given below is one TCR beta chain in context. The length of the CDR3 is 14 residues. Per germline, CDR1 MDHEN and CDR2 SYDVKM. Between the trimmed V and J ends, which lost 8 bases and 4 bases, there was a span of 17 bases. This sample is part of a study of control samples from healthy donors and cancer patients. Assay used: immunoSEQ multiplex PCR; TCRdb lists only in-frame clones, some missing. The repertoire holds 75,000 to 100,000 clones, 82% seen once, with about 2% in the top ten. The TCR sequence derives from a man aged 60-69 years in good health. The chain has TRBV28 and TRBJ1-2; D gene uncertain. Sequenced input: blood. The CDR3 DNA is TGTGCCAGCCAGGACGGATACCTTGCCTATGGCTACACCTTC. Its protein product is CASQDGYLAYGYTF.